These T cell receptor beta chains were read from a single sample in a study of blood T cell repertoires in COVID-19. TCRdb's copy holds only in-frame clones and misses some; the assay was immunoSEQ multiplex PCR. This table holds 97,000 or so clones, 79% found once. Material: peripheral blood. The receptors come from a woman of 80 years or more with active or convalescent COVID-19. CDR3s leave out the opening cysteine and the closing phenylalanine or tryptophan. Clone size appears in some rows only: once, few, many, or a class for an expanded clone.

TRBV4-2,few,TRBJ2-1,ASSLSVSSYNEQF
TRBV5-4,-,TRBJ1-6,ASSPGQNSPLH
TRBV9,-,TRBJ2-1,ASSVVRWVDEQF
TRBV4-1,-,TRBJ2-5,ASSQVTPLVQETQY
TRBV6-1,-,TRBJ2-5,ASSERSGSARTSGQETQY
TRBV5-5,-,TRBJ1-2,ASSYAGTGRNYGYT
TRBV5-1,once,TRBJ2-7,ASSPGRQSYEQY
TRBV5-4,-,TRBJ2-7,ASSLGTFSSYEQY
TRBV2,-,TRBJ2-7,ASIRTVGGSYEQY
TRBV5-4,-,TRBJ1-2,ATSGGQLNYGYT
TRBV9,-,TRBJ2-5,ASSGAGGGGETQY
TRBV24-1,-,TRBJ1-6,ATIHYPRRGNSPLH
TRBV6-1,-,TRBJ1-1,ASSDPAGPSIEAF
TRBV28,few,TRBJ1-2,ASVRGERYGYT
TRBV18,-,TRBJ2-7,ASSPRTSKGYEQY
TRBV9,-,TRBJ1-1,ASSGAQGPNTEAF
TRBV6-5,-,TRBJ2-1,ASSHIPAGAGEQF
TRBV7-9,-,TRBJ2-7,ASSLATGVGTGPSYEQY
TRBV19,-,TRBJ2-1,ASRLGQVKDEQF
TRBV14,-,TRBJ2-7,ASSRSGQGSYEQY
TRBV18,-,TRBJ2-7,ASSPVWTTYEQY
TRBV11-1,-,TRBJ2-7,ASSLLDRGSYEQY
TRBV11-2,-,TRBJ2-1,ASSLARYYNEQF
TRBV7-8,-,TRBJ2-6,AGGQGVSGANVLT
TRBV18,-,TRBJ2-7,ASSPPASGTEGEQY
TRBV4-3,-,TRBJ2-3,ASSQAAWDTQY
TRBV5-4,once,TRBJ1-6,ASSTRTGSSSPLH
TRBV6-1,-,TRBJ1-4,ASSEVWQGNEKLF